Listed below are T cell receptor beta chains from one sample, sequenced in a study of T-cell memory formation after mild COVID-19. TCRdb re-called the 5' RACE reads with MiXCR, one entry per CDR3 protein. The profile shows around 110,000 distinct CDR3 sequences, over 10% of them singletons. Sequencing was carried out using PBMCs or a T cell subset sorted from them (not recorded which). These receptors were taken from an adult woman who had mild COVID-19 (a few samples of this study predate the infection). Cell type and time point are not known. Both conserved end residues are part of each CDR3. D genes are given only for firm matches. Where a row states a size, it is once, few, many or the class of an expanded clone; other rows omit it.

j_call d_call v_call clone_size cdr3_aa cdr3_nt
TRBJ2-4 TRBD2 TRBV29-1 many CSVTGLAGPGDIQYF TGCAGCGTTACCGGACTAGCGGGGCCAGGGGACATTCAGTACTTC
TRBJ2-2 TRBD1 TRBV13 few CASTTGTGIRTGELFF TGTGCCAGCACCACGGGGACAGGGATTCGGACCGGGGAGCTGTTTTTT
TRBJ2-3 . TRBV6-5 . CASSFGGFSTDTQYF TGTGCCAGCAGCTTCGGGGGCTTTAGCACAGATACGCAGTATTTT
TRBJ1-2 . TRBV5-1 . CASSSLGNDGYTF TGCGCCAGCAGCTCGCTAGGGAATGATGGCTACACCTTC
TRBJ2-5 . TRBV7-9 . CASSPVRLGPQETQYF TGTGCCAGCAGCCCCGTTAGGCTCGGACCTCAAGAGACCCAGTACTTC
TRBJ2-1 TRBD2 TRBV7-9 few CASSLETSGPAREQFF TGTGCCAGCAGCTTAGAGACTAGCGGGCCGGCAAGAGAGCAGTTCTTC
TRBJ2-7 . TRBV5-8 . CASSLADTEQYF TGTGCCAGCAGCTTGGCTGACACCGAGCAGTACTTC
TRBJ1-1 . TRBV7-2 . CASSLTPLKNTEAFF TGTGCCAGCAGCTTAACCCCACTTAAGAACACTGAAGCTTTCTTT
TRBJ2-1 TRBD1 TRBV5-6 many CASSIAVRQGFNEQFF TGTGCCAGCAGCATCGCCGTGAGACAGGGGTTCAATGAGCAGTTCTTC
TRBJ1-5 TRBD1 TRBV6-1 few CASSEFGQGVVDSNQPQHF TGTGCCAGCAGTGAGTTCGGACAGGGGGTGGTGGACAGCAATCAGCCCCAGCATTTT
TRBJ2-1 . TRBV13 many CASSPGPIDEQFF TGTGCCAGCAGTCCGGGCCCTATCGATGAGCAGTTCTTC
TRBJ2-1 . TRBV7-9 . CASSLVEGDEQFF TGTGCCAGCAGCTTAGTAGAAGGGGATGAGCAGTTCTTC
TRBJ2-1 . TRBV6-5 few CASSQWGDEQFF TGTGCCAGCAGCCAGTGGGGCGATGAGCAGTTCTTC
TRBJ2-1 . TRBV5-5 . CASSLASQKPLDEQFF TGTGCCAGCAGCTTGGCATCACAGAAGCCTTTGGATGAGCAGTTCTTC
TRBJ2-3 TRBD2 TRBV5-1 . CASSLERGGADTQYF TGCGCCAGCAGCTTGGAACGTGGGGGGGCAGATACGCAGTATTTT
TRBJ2-1 . TRBV12-3/TRBV12-4 few CASSFSGDPYNEQFF TGTGCCAGCAGTTTTAGCGGAGACCCCTACAATGAGCAGTTCTTC
TRBJ2-1 TRBD2 TRBV29-1 . CSETSGEDNEQFF TGCAGCGAAACTAGCGGCGAGGACAATGAGCAGTTCTTC
TRBJ2-3 . TRBV12-3/TRBV12-4 . CASSSLNSPGPKRWTQYF TGTGCCAGCAGCTCCCTGAACTCTCCGGGCCCCAAGCGATGGACGCAGTATTTT
TRBJ2-3 . TRBV12-3/TRBV12-4 few CASSLGTDTSTDTQYF TGTGCCAGCAGTTTAGGAACAGACACTAGCACAGATACGCAGTATTTT
TRBJ2-1 TRBD2 TRBV7-6 few CASSPGLAGGDEQFF TGTGCCAGCAGCCCCGGACTAGCGGGAGGGGATGAGCAGTTCTTC
TRBJ2-1 TRBD2 TRBV2 few CASSVASGIIFYNEQFF TGTGCCAGCAGTGTAGCTAGCGGGATAATTTTCTACAATGAGCAGTTCTTC
TRBJ2-1 . TRBV7-6 . CASSFTEYNEQFF TGTGCCAGCAGCTTCACAGAGTACAATGAGCAGTTCTTC
TRBJ2-7 . TRBV5-1 . CASSLQRVSYEQYF TGCGCCAGCAGCTTGCAAAGGGTTTCCTACGAGCAGTACTTC
TRBJ1-1 . TRBV7-9 few CASSQPDRPTEAFF TGTGCCAGCAGCCAGCCCGACAGGCCTACTGAAGCTTTCTTT
TRBJ2-7 TRBD1 TRBV12-3/TRBV12-4 few CASSQTGAHEQYF TGTGCCAGCAGTCAGACAGGGGCCCACGAGCAGTACTTC
TRBJ2-5 . TRBV4-1 . CASSQEGRAQETQYF TGCGCCAGCAGCCAAGAGGGCAGGGCCCAAGAGACCCAGTACTTC
TRBJ1-1 TRBD1 TRBV9 few CASSGQGETTEAFF TGTGCCAGCAGCGGACAGGGGGAGACGACTGAAGCTTTCTTT
TRBJ2-7 . TRBV7-9 few CASSLQSNYEQYF TGTGCCAGCAGCTTGCAAAGCAACTACGAGCAGTACTTC
TRBJ2-7 . TRBV27 . CASSLGGRGSYEQYF TGTGCCAGCAGTTTAGGGGGAAGAGGGTCTTACGAGCAGTACTTC
TRBJ2-7 TRBD1 TRBV4-1 . CASSQAHQGASSYEQYF TGCGCCAGCAGCCAGGCACACCAGGGGGCTTCTTCCTACGAGCAGTACTTC
TRBJ2-1 . TRBV12-3/TRBV12-4 . CASSLSPSEQFF TGTGCCAGCAGTTTATCACCGTCTGAGCAGTTCTTC
TRBJ1-1 TRBD1 TRBV4-1 . CASSQVDRAGGVGEAFF TGCGCCAGCAGCCAAGTTGACCGTGCAGGGGGCGTCGGTGAAGCTTTCTTT